Each of the 10 T cell receptor beta chains below was sequenced from the same sample in a study of Graves' ophthalmopathy and Graves' hyperthyroidism. RNA served as the template for amplifying TCR beta CDR3 regions. First-round RT-PCR relied on HTBI primers, and a second-round multiplex PCR came next. TCRdb processed the multiplex PCR reads anew with MiXCR; each CDR3 protein has one entry. The profile shows some 380,000 distinct CDR3 sequences, less than 20% of them singletons. The sample comprised peripheral blood. The origin of the receptors is a woman under 30 with stable Graves' hyperthyroidism.

This clonotype was seen many times. The rearrangement joins TRBV5-1 to TRBJ1-1, with 7 bases lining up with TRBD1. The CDR3 sequence is 15 residues long. J gave up 4 bases and V 1 base, and 7 bases lay outside the gene matches. Germline CDR1 and CDR2: SGHRS and YFSETQ. CDR3 nucleotides: TGCGCCAGCAGCTTGAATCCGACAGGGTCCACTGAAGCTTTCTTT. This codes for CASSLNPTGSTEAFF.

This clonotype was seen repeatedly, ten times or more. The chain carries TRBV19 and TRBJ2-5; TRBD2 is a possible D gene (5 bases). This CDR3 is 14 amino acids long. From germline, CDR1 is LNHDA and CDR2 SQIVND (reference sequence). The ends were cut back, 6 bases at V and 5 bases at J, with 16 bases in the middle. For the CDR3, the DNA is TGTGCCAGTAGCGTGGACCGGAGGAGGGAGACCCAGTACTTC. Its protein product is CASSVDRRRETQYF.

Ten or more counts support this clonotype. The chain couples TRBV6-1 to TRBJ2-7, with a weak D call TRBD1 (5 bases). This CDR3 is 15 amino acids long. Germline V gives CDR1 MNHNS, CDR2 SASEGT. Trimming pared 3 bases from V and 1 base from J, leaving 13 bases between. The CDR3 DNA sequence: TGTGCCAGCAGTGATGAGACAGCCCTGTCCTACGAGCAGTACTTC. Protein product: CASSDETALSYEQYF.

This clonotype showed up many times. V and J are TRBV15 and TRBJ2-7; tentatively, D is TRBD1 (5 bases). The V end lost 2 bases, the J end lost 5 bases, and 16 bases lay between the germline ends. CDR1 and CDR2 from the germline V gene are LNHNV and YYDKDF (reference sequence). The CDR3 consists of 15 residues. CDR3 residues: CATSRLQGLGDEQYF. The DNA of the CDR3 is TGTGCCACCAGCAGACTTCAGGGATTAGGCGACGAGCAGTACTTC.

This clonotype has ten or more counts. The chain couples TRBV7-6 to TRBJ1-1, with D possibly being TRBD1 (5 bases). Germline CDR1 SGHVS, CDR2 FNYEAQ. Trimming pared 10 bases from V and 5 bases from J, leaving 11 bases between. The CDR3 contains 11 residues. Written as DNA, the CDR3 is TGTGCCATCCTTAGGGGTACTGAAGCTTTCTTT. Its protein product is CAILRGTEAFF.

This clonotype was observed many times. The V and J genes are TRBV11-2 and TRBJ1-1, with D tentatively TRBD1 (6 bases). Germline assignment: CDR1 SGHAT and CDR2 FQNNGV. The CDR3 sequence is 16 residues long. Trimming cost V 2 bases and J 3 bases, with 16 bases left between them. DNA for the CDR3: TGTGCCAGCAGCTTATCCGGGGGGGCATTTGACACTGAAGCTTTCTTT. Translating gives CASSLSGGAFDTEAFF.

In this sample, this clonotype turned up many times. This chain links TRBV6-4 with TRBJ1-2, with 9 bases that match TRBD1. The V and J ends lost 2 bases and 2 bases, in that order; junction bases with no gene match: 12. CDR1 and CDR2 (germline): MRHNA, SNTAGT. CDR3 length: 18 residues. The CDR3 is CASSDLETATGGNYGYTF. The CDR3 nucleotides read TGTGCCAGCAGTGACCTTGAAACCGCGACAGGGGGAAACTATGGCTACACCTTC.

This clonotype was detected many times. A much larger clone differs from this one at a single base, so this may be a read error. The V gene is TRBV6-5, the J gene TRBJ1-1; perhaps TRBD1 as D (5 bases). The CDR3 consists of 16 residues. Germline V lookup: CDR1 MNHEY, CDR2 SVGAGI. The chain's CDR3 is CASSYLHGGKNAEAFF. In DNA, the CDR3 is TGTGCCAGCAGTTACCTACACGGGGGAAAGAACGCTGAAGCTTTCTTT.

The chain recombines TRBV12-3 or TRBV12-4 with TRBJ1-5, with 7 bases lining up with TRBD1. With V trimmed by 6 bases and J by 7 bases, 12 bases remained unmatched. The CDR3 consists of 15 residues. CDR3 residues: CASSRSTGRSQPQHF. In nucleotides, the CDR3 is TGTGCCAGCAGCCGTTCGACAGGGCGAAGCCAGCCCCAGCATTTT.

This clonotype was detected only once. One base away lies a much larger clone, so this may be a sequencing read error. The rearrangement links TRBV12-1 to TRBJ2-2; TRBD2, the table's D call, was not compared with the DNA. TRBV12-1 is shown as a pseudogene. The CDR3 has 18 amino acids. The CDR3 region is CASSFGAGPTLNTGELFF. CDR3 nucleotides: TGTGCCAGCAGCTTTGGGGCAGGGCCCACGCTAAACACCGGGGAGCTGTTTTTT.